This TCR beta chain emerged from a study of regulatory dendritic cells for organ transplantation. A few counts support this clone. Sequencing was performed with immunoSEQ multiplex PCR; in TCRdb, only in-frame clones are kept and a portion is missing. The data contain some 10,000 clones, about 75% of them singletons. The clonotype originates from a human donor in good health. The sample consisted of memory CD8+ T cells from blood. Subset indicated: CD45RO+ memory T cells.

The CDR3 DNA is TGTGCCAGCAGCTTGATCGCCGACTCCTACAATGAGCAGTTCTTC. It encodes CASSLIADSYNEQFF. V and J are TRBV5-5 and TRBJ2-1; D is unclear. The CDR3 has 15 amino acids. Germline values: CDR1 SGHKS, CDR2 YYEKEE (reference sequence). V lost 1 base and J 0 bases, leaving 8 bases between the germline ends.